The 22 T cell receptor beta chains reported below all come from one sample, sequenced in a study of T cell responses to AZD1222 COVID-19 vaccine. Repertoires were generated with immunoSEQ multiplex PCR, while TCRdb's copy carries only in-frame clones and drops some. This table has some 150,000 clones, 75% to 90% appearing once. Sample: peripheral blood, taken after recovery from COVID-19. The receptor source for this set is an adult who had recovered from COVID-19.

This chain links TRBV19 with TRBJ1-1; D is unresolved. Trimming removed 1 base from V and 4 bases from J, with 13 bases in between. Germline V CDR1 and CDR2: LNHDA, SQIVND (reference sequence). The CDR3 is 15 residues long. CDR3 DNA: TGTGCCAGTAGTATAGTCCCGGGAACGGGCACTGAAGCTTTCTTT. This sequence encodes CASSIVPGTGTEAFF.

In DNA, the CDR3 is TGTGCCAGCAGACCCGGGACTGCTCCTTATAATTCACCCCTCCACTTT. Protein sequence: CASRPGTAPYNSPLHF. V is TRBV11-1 and J is TRBJ1-6, with TRBD1 as a possible D gene (5 bases). This CDR3 spans 16 amino acids. Looked up from germline, CDR1 is SGHAT and CDR2 is FQDESV (reference sequence). V was trimmed by 6 bases and J by 4 bases, leaving 16 bases between them. The whole variable domain, remainder taken from reference TRBV11-1 and TRBJ1-6, is EAEVAQSPRYKITEKSQAVAFWCDPISGHATLYWYRQILGQGPELLVQFQDESVVDDSQLPKDRFSAERLKGVDSTLKIQPAELGDSAMYLCASRPGTAPYNSPLHFGNGTRLTVT.

Only one count was recorded for this clone. The genes are TRBV5-1 and TRBJ2-2, with D perhaps matching TRBD1 or TRBD2 (5 bases each). The V and J ends lost 0 bases and 5 bases respectively, with 14 bases between them. The CDR3 covers 16 residues. Germline loops: CDR1 SGHRS, CDR2 YFSETQ. The CDR3 nucleotides are TGCGCCAGCAGCTTGGGGGACCTAAAGCCAACCGGGGAGCTGTTTTTT. The encoded protein is CASSLGDLKPTGELFF.

This rearrangement joins TRBV18 to TRBJ2-7; D tentatively reads TRBD1 or TRBD2 (5 bases each). The CDR3 contains 16 residues. Per the germline V gene, CDR1 is KGHSH and CDR2 is LQKENI. Trimming cost V 4 bases and J 4 bases, with 20 bases left between them. CDR3 sequence reads: CASSRNLGPRTYEQYF. The CDR3 DNA reads TGTGCCAGCTCACGTAACCTGGGACCACGGACATACGAGCAGTACTTC.

The sample holds a few counts of this clone. The V call is TRBV24-1, the J call TRBJ2-5; no clear D. CDR3 length: 14 amino acids. From germline, CDR1 is KGHDR and CDR2 SFDVKD. Trimming shortened V by 1 base and J by 5 bases, and 10 bases separated the two germline ends. Written as DNA, the CDR3 is TGTGCCACCAGTGATTTTGGTAGGCCGGAGACCCAGTACTTC. This translates into CATSDFGRPETQYF.

CDR3 region: CASSSTSGANTGELFF. Written as DNA, the CDR3 is TGTGCCAGCAGCTCGACTAGCGGGGCTAACACCGGGGAGCTGTTTTTT. The rearrangement links TRBV7-2 to TRBJ2-2; 11 nucleotides match TRBD2. Germline CDR1 reads SGHTA; CDR2 reads FQGNSA. The CDR3 extends over 16 amino acids. V was clipped by 4 bases and J by 2 bases; unmatched bases: 3.

The CDR3 DNA sequence: TGCAGCGTTGTGGGGGGGGATTACTATGGCTACACCTTC. Residues: CSVVGGDYYGYTF. This chain uses TRBV29-1 with TRBJ1-2; D may be TRBD1 (5 bases). Germline CDR1 reads SQVTM; CDR2 reads ANQGSEA. The CDR3 sequence is 13 residues long. V was pared by 4 bases and J by 3 bases, with 12 bases between.

The chain joins TRBV4-2 to TRBJ2-1; 11 nucleotides align to TRBD2. The CDR3 has 14 amino acids. V trimming: 4 bases; J trimming: 6 bases; junction bases outside the gene matches: 2. Germline V gene data show CDR1 as LGHNA and CDR2 as YNFKEQ. The CDR3 region is CASSLTSGGNEQFF. CDR3 bases: TGTGCCAGCAGCCTAACTAGCGGGGGCAATGAGCAGTTCTTC.

This clone was detected once. The chain couples TRBV19 to TRBJ2-2, with D possibly TRBD2 on 6 matching bases. CDR3 length: 13 residues. Trimming left V 7 bases short and J 6 bases short, with 12 bases between. In germline, CDR1 is LNHDA, CDR2 SQIVND (reference sequence). CDR3 loop: CASNPGVPGELFF. For the CDR3, the DNA is TGTGCCAGTAACCCGGGGGTTCCCGGGGAGCTGTTTTTT. Drawing the rest from reference TRBV19 and TRBJ2-2, the complete variable domain is DGGITQSPKYLFRKEGQNVTLSCEQNLNHDAMYWYRQDPGQGLRLIYYSQIVNDFQKGDIAEGYSVSREKKESFPLTVTSAQKNPTAFYLCASNPGVPGELFFGEGSRLTVL.

This rearrangement joins TRBV7-9 to TRBJ1-1; D is undetermined. This CDR3 comprises 13 residues. Germline V gene data show CDR1 as SEHNR and CDR2 as FQNEAQ (reference sequence). V was cut by 2 bases and J by 0 bases, with 4 bases left in between. For the CDR3, the DNA is TGTGCCAGCAGCTTATCCCTGAACACTGAAGCTTTCTTT. Its protein is CASSLSLNTEAFF.

This clone was observed a few times. This chain links TRBV7-2 with TRBJ2-5, with 10 bases identical to TRBD1. V dropped 4 bases and J dropped 5; count of bases not matched to a gene: 7. This CDR3 spans 15 amino acids. The germline V gene encodes CDR1 SGHTA and CDR2 FQGNSA. The DNA of the CDR3 is TGTGCCAGCAGCTCCGCTGCGGACAGGGGGGAGACCCAGTACTTC. It specifies CASSSAADRGETQYF.

The chain uses TRBV3-1 (or the pseudogene TRBV3-2) and TRBJ2-7; D is uncertain. Per the germline V gene, CDR1 is LGHDT and CDR2 is YNNKEL (reference sequence). V lost 6 bases and J lost 1, with 10 bases in between. The CDR3 has 13 residues. CDR3 loop: CASRLGISYEQYF. The CDR3 coding sequence is TGTGCCAGCAGGCTGGGGATATCCTACGAGCAGTACTTC.

The chain joins TRBV7-3 to TRBJ2-7; 9 nucleotides match TRBD2. The CDR3 extends over 14 amino acids. The V gene's germline CDR1 is SGHTA and CDR2 FQGTGA. V dropped 4 bases and J dropped 5; count of bases not matched to a gene: 6. The CDR3 DNA is TGTGCCAGCAGCTCCCTAGCGGGACGACACGAGCAGTACTTC. This gives the protein CASSSLAGRHEQYF.

This clone occurred once. This chain joins TRBV2 and TRBJ2-6; 9 positions match TRBD2. Germline values: CDR1 SNHLY, CDR2 FYNNEI. The CDR3 covers 24 residues. Unmatched junction bases numbered 25, after V lost 4 bases and J lost 0 bases. The CDR3 DNA is TGTGCCAGCAGTGTCCCTCCCCCGGGGGCGGGAGGGGACCTTCTAAACTCTGGGGCCAACGTCCTGACTTTC. It translates to CASSVPPPGAGGDLLNSGANVLTF.

The chain couples TRBV24-1 to TRBJ2-5, with TRBD2 as a possible D gene (6 bases). The germline V gene encodes CDR1 KGHDR and CDR2 SFDVKD. V dropped 3 bases and J dropped 4 bases, with 17 bases sitting between them. This CDR3 has 16 amino acids. CDR3 sequence (DNA): TGTGCCACCAGTGATGCCGGTGCTAGCGTTTTAGAGACCCAGTACTTC. Its translation is CATSDAGASVLETQYF.

This clone was detected a few times. The rearrangement uses TRBV28 and TRBJ2-7; the D gene could be TRBD1 or TRBD2 (6 bases each). Germline lookup yields CDR1 MDHEN and CDR2 SYDVKM. V was cut by 4 bases and J by 1 base, with 14 bases left in between. CDR3 size: 15 residues. The CDR3 loop is CASSSPGGVSYEQYF. DNA of the CDR3: TGTGCCAGCAGTTCCCCCGGGGGCGTTTCCTACGAGCAGTACTTC. The whole variable domain, filled in from reference TRBV28 and TRBJ2-7, reads DVKVTQSSRYLVKRTGEKVFLECVQDMDHENMFWYRQDPGLGLRLIYFSYDVKMKEKGDIPEGYSVSREKKERFSLILESASTNQTSMYLCASSSPGGVSYEQYFGPGTRLTVT.

This chain links TRBV4-2 with TRBJ2-3; 9 nucleotides align to TRBD1. Germline values: CDR1 LGHNA, CDR2 YNFKEQ. V shed 2 bases and J 2 bases; nucleotides not matched to a gene: 17. The CDR3 sequence is 20 residues long. The CDR3 region is CASSQPLAVTGGENTDTQYF. Here the CDR3 DNA reads TGTGCCAGCAGCCAACCCCTTGCCGTAACAGGGGGCGAGAACACAGATACGCAGTATTTT.

The chain links TRBV6-5 to TRBJ1-1; TRBD1 might be the D (5 bases). CDR3 length: 14 residues. Germline V gives CDR1 MNHEY, CDR2 SVGAGI. Trimming stripped 6 bases from V and 5 bases from J, with 16 bases between. CDR3 loop: CASREGLPGTEAFF. CDR3 sequence (DNA): TGTGCCAGCAGAGAGGGACTCCCTGGGACTGAAGCTTTCTTT.

This chain connects TRBV2 to TRBJ1-4, with unresolved D. Trimming took 6 bases from V and 4 from J, leaving 6 bases between them. The CDR3 has 12 residues. Looked up from germline, CDR1 is SNHLY and CDR2 is FYNNEI. Here the CDR3 DNA reads TGTGCCAGCAGAAGGGATAATGAAAAACTGTTTTTT. Amino acid sequence: CASRRDNEKLFF.

V and J are TRBV5-1 and TRBJ2-7; 7 bases align to TRBD2. With 4 bases clipped from V and 5 bases from J, the junction kept 9 bases outside the gene matches. Looked up from germline, CDR1 is SGHRS and CDR2 is YFSETQ. This CDR3 spans 14 amino acids. The CDR3 nucleotides are TGCGCCAGCAGCGCCGGGAGGTGGGGCAACGAGCAGTACTTC. It is translated as CASSAGRWGNEQYF.

The V call is TRBV5-4, the J call TRBJ2-3, with D possibly being TRBD1 or TRBD2 (6 bases each). The CDR3 loop spans 16 amino acids. The V gene lost 4 bases and the J gene lost 4 bases, with 19 bases spanning the gap. The germline CDR1 and CDR2 sequences are SGHNT and YYREEE (reference sequence). CDR3 in amino acids: CASSLPPAGEADTQYF. In DNA, the CDR3 is TGTGCCAGCAGCCTCCCCCCGGCAGGGGAGGCAGATACGCAGTATTTT.

The chain is built from TRBV5-4 and TRBJ2-7; 11 positions agree with TRBD2. Germline loops: CDR1 SGHNT, CDR2 YYREEE (reference sequence). Trimming at V came to 3 bases and at J to 4 bases, leaving 9 bases not matched to a gene. The CDR3 loop spans 16 amino acids. CDR3 bases: TGTGCCAGCAGCTCCGGGACTAGCGGCCGAATTTACGAGCAGTACTTC. This translates into CASSSGTSGRIYEQYF.